The 20 T cell receptor beta chains below were found in one sample sequenced in a study of shared clonotypes between healthy human individuals. The method was immunoSEQ multiplex PCR; TCRdb's version includes in-frame clones alone and lacks a portion of them. The table records hundreds of thousands of clones, 55% to 75% of them present only once. Sequencing was carried out using memory CD4+ T cells sorted from blood. Subset noted: CD45RA-negative fraction. Receptor source: a woman aged 25 to 39 in good health.

A word on this clone: This sample includes further DNA sequences coding for the same CDR3. The V gene is TRBV11-2, the J gene TRBJ2-7; either TRBD1 or TRBD2 may supply D (5 bases each). There are 15 residues in the CDR3. Looked up from germline, CDR1 is SGHAT and CDR2 is FQNNGV. V shed 0 bases and J shed 1 base, with 10 bases lying between them. In DNA, the CDR3 is TGTGCCAGCAGCTTAGAGGGCTGGGGGTCCTACGAGCAGTACTTC. Protein sequence: CASSLEGWGSYEQYF. The full variable domain, in which reference TRBV11-2 and TRBJ2-7 provide the parts outside the CDR3, is EAGVAQSPRYKIIEKRQSVAFWCNPISGHATLYWYQQILGQGPKLLIQFQNNGVVDDSQLPKDRFSAERLKGVDSTLKIQPAKLEDSAVYLCASSLEGWGSYEQYFGPGTRLTVT.

The rearrangement uses TRBV19 and TRBJ1-1, with D possibly matching TRBD1 (6 bases). V lost 8 bases and J 0 bases, leaving 13 bases between the germline ends. The V gene's germline CDR1 is LNHDA and CDR2 SQIVND (reference sequence). This CDR3 has 14 amino acids. CDR3 in amino acids: CASATGRLNTEAFF. The CDR3 DNA reads as TGTGCCAGTGCTACAGGGCGATTGAACACTGAAGCTTTCTTT.

The table lists this clone with a few counts. This chain connects TRBV21-1 to TRBJ2-5; the D call TRBD2 from the table was never checked on the DNA. The J call may be in error: the DNA end matches TRBJ2-7 better. TRBV21-1 is flagged as a pseudogene. The CDR3 is made up of 15 amino acids. The CDR3 protein is CASSKATGGPYEQYF. Here the CDR3 DNA reads TGTGCCAGCAGCAAAGCCACGGGAGGGCCGTACGAGCAGTACTTC.

This clone was counted ten times or more. V and J are TRBV4-1 and TRBJ2-7; the match to TRBD2 covers 9 bases. Germline V gene sequence: CDR1 MGHRA, CDR2 YSYEKL. J was trimmed by 0 bases and V by 0 bases; bases with no gene match: 3. CDR3 length: 16 residues. CDR3 nucleotides: TGCGCCAGCAGCCAAGATTGGACTAGCGACTCCTACGAGCAGTACTTC. Residues: CASSQDWTSDSYEQYF.

This sequence joins TRBV28 and TRBJ1-2, with 8 positions matching TRBD1. V lost 6 bases, J lost 3 bases, and 9 bases stayed unmatched. The germline V gene has CDR1 MDHEN and CDR2 SYDVKM. This CDR3 spans 15 amino acids. In DNA, the CDR3 is TGTGCCAGCAGATTCCAGGGGGCAGGTGACTATGGCTACACCTTC. Protein product: CASRFQGAGDYGYTF.

This sequence joins TRBV27 and TRBJ2-7, with TRBD2 matching over 11 bases. This CDR3 region has 19 residues. In germline, CDR1 is MNHEY, CDR2 SMNVEV (reference sequence). The V and J ends lost 3 bases and 0 bases, in that order; junction bases with no gene match: 13. The CDR3 region is CASSFLAGGPEVSSYEQYF. CDR3 sequence (DNA): TGTGCCAGCAGTTTCCTAGCGGGAGGCCCAGAAGTGAGCTCCTACGAGCAGTACTTC.

V and J are TRBV5-6 and TRBJ1-2; tentative D call: TRBD1 (5 bases). This CDR3 has 14 amino acids. The V gene's germline CDR1 is SGHDT and CDR2 YYEEEE. V lost 7 bases to trimming and J lost 1 base, with 14 bases between them. CDR3 nucleotide sequence: TGTGCCAGCGTTTTTTTGACAGATAACTATGGCTACACCTTC. Its protein product is CASVFLTDNYGYTF.

This clone came up a few times. V gene TRBV19 combines with J gene TRBJ2-2, with D perhaps matching TRBD1 or TRBD2 (5 bases each). The V end was cut by 4 bases, the J end by 6 bases, with 15 bases between. The germline gives CDR1 LNHDA, CDR2 SQIVND (reference sequence). The CDR3 spans 15 residues. In DNA, the CDR3 is TGTGCCAGTAGTACGGATGGGGGACCACCCGGGGAGCTGTTTTTT. This encodes CASSTDGGPPGELFF.

The chain links TRBV25-1 to TRBJ2-7; the match to TRBD1 covers 7 bases. J gave up 5 bases and V 8 bases, and 9 bases lay outside the gene matches. The CDR3 runs 13 residues. Germline V lookup: CDR1 MGHDK, CDR2 SYGVNS. CDR3 DNA sequence: TGTGCCAGCGGGGGACAGACTATCCACGAGCAGTACTTC. Translated, it gives CASGGQTIHEQYF.

This clone was counted a few times. The chain carries TRBV18 and TRBJ2-7; 8 positions match TRBD2. The CDR3 has 15 residues. The trim removed 3 bases at V and 2 bases at J, leaving 6 bases unmatched. Per the germline V gene, CDR1 is KGHSH and CDR2 is LQKENI. In nucleotides, the CDR3 is TGTGCCAGCTCACCCTCTAGCGGGCCCACCTACGAGCAGTACTTC. Translating gives CASSPSSGPTYEQYF.

The chain has TRBV28 and TRBJ2-1; 8 bases agree with TRBD2. The V gene's germline CDR1 is MDHEN and CDR2 SYDVKM. Trimming at V came to 6 bases and at J to 7 bases, leaving 17 bases not matched to a gene. The CDR3 is 17 residues long. The DNA of the CDR3 is TGTGCCAGCAGCACCTCGGCGGGGGGAGGACTGCGGAATGAGCAGTTCTTC. Its protein is CASSTSAGGGLRNEQFF.

The chain carries TRBV15 and TRBJ2-7, with 7 bases fitting TRBD1. V was pared by 0 bases and J by 6 bases, with 5 bases of the junction left unmatched. CDR3 length equals 14 residues. Germline-derived CDR1 and CDR2 are LNHNV and YYDKDF (reference sequence). CDR3 sequence: CATSRDDRVGEQYF. The CDR3 DNA is TGTGCCACCAGCAGAGATGACAGGGTGGGCGAGCAGTACTTC.

Turning to this clone: Different DNA sequences within this sample yield the same CDR3. This chain connects TRBV11-2 to TRBJ1-1; D uncertain. Per germline, CDR1 SGHAT and CDR2 FQNNGV. The CDR3 runs to 14 residues. V shed 1 base and J shed 1 base, with 7 bases lying between them. CDR3 sequence (DNA): TGTGCCAGCAGCTTAGGTGACGGGAACACTGAAGCTTTCTTT. Translating it yields CASSLGDGNTEAFF.

This clone was detected once. The genes are TRBV5-1 and TRBJ1-2, with D hard to call. Germline assignment: CDR1 SGHRS and CDR2 YFSETQ. The CDR3 sequence is 13 residues long. V gave up 1 base and J gave up 4 bases, with 8 bases separating them. CDR3: CASSLSNSYGYTF. DNA for the CDR3: TGCGCCAGCAGCTTGAGTAACAGCTATGGCTACACCTTC.

This rearrangement joins TRBV5-4 to TRBJ2-2; D is ambiguous. Germline V gives CDR1 SGHNT, CDR2 YYREEE (reference sequence). V gave up 0 bases and J gave up 7 bases, with 4 bases separating them. The CDR3 is 12 amino acids. The CDR3 loop reads CASSLVGGELFF. CDR3 DNA: TGTGCCAGCAGCTTGGTGGGCGGGGAGCTGTTTTTT.

The chain is built from TRBV11-2 and TRBJ2-3; D is unclear. Germline V lookup: CDR1 SGHAT, CDR2 FQNNGV. The CDR3 is made up of 12 amino acids. The V end was cut by 5 bases, the J end by 8 bases, with 11 bases between. CDR3 loop: CASSPPAATQYF. For the CDR3, the DNA is TGTGCCAGCAGCCCGCCTGCTGCTACGCAGTATTTT. The complete variable domain, with remaining parts taken from reference TRBV11-2 and TRBJ2-3, reads EAGVAQSPRYKIIEKRQSVAFWCNPISGHATLYWYQQILGQGPKLLIQFQNNGVVDDSQLPKDRFSAERLKGVDSTLKIQPAKLEDSAVYLCASSPPAATQYFGPGTRLTVL.

The V and J genes are TRBV6-6 and TRBJ1-5, with 9 bases lining up with TRBD1. This CDR3 is 15 amino acids long. Germline CDR1 is MNHNY and CDR2 is SVGAGI (reference sequence). V lost 4 bases, J lost 4 bases, and 5 bases stayed unmatched. This CDR3 reads CASSSGQGGNQPQHF. The CDR3 bases are TGTGCCAGCAGTTCGGGACAGGGCGGAAATCAGCCCCAGCATTTT.

V is TRBV5-1 and J is TRBJ2-5; 15 nucleotides line up with TRBD2. This CDR3 has 15 residues. Trimming took 1 base from V and 7 from J; bases not matched to a gene: 2. Germline V CDR1 and CDR2: SGHRS, YFSETQ. The CDR3 region has the DNA TGCGCCAGCAGCTTGTCGGGACTAGCGGGGGGGACCCAGTACTTC. Amino acids: CASSLSGLAGGTQYF. The whole variable domain, remainder taken from reference TRBV5-1 and TRBJ2-5, is KAGVTQTPRYLIKTRGQQVTLSCSPISGHRSVSWYQQTPGQGLQFLFEYFSETQRNKGNFPGRFSGRQFSNSRSEMNVSTLELGDSALYLCASSLSGLAGGTQYFGPGTRLLVL.

This chain uses TRBV27 with TRBJ1-2; D is unresolved. The CDR3 runs 14 residues. CDR1 and CDR2 from the germline V gene are MNHEY and SMNVEV (reference sequence). V lost 9 bases to trimming and J lost 4 bases, with 18 bases between them. The CDR3 DNA follows: TGTGCCAGTAAAGCGCCCGGATGGGGCTATGGCTACACCTTC. Residues: CASKAPGWGYGYTF.

The chain combines TRBV29-1 with TRBJ2-6, with 7 bases that match TRBD2. V lost 8 bases and J lost 1; bases outside the gene matches: 14. CDR3 length equals 17 residues. The germline CDR1 and CDR2 sequences are SQVTM and ANQGSEA. CDR3 nucleotide sequence: TGCAGCCCAGTGGGGGAGGGGTACCCTTCTGGGGCCAACGTCCTGACTTTC. Encoded protein: CSPVGEGYPSGANVLTF.